The T cell receptor beta chain under discussion was sequenced for a study of T cell repertoires in cytomegalovirus infection. V was shortened by 7 bases and J by 2 bases, with 10 bases between the two germline ends. The V gene's germline CDR1 is MNHEY and CDR2 SVGEGT. This CDR3 is built from 13 residues. In the case of this clonotype: Its antigen remains unknown.

Each CDR3 protein gets one entry after TCRdb re-called the reads with MiXCR. The table shows 600,000 to 700,000 distinct CDR3 sequences, with about 33% occurring only once. V is TRBV6-2 or TRBV6-3 and J is TRBJ2-3; no definite D call. This clonotype originated in a human donor in good health (CMV status not recorded). Some clones in this sample may be carry-over from other donors' samples. Sequencing was performed on cultured PBMCs, taken from culture after CMV antigen stimulation. The CDR3 DNA follows: TGTGCCAGCACCAAATGGGCCACAGATACGCAGTATTTT. Encoded protein: CASTKWATDTQYF.